This T cell receptor (beta chain) derives from a study of T cell repertoires in cytomegalovirus infection. Overall study context: Public TCR beta signatures indicated both CMV infection and matching HLA type.

Overall study findings and caveats: The ex vivo response was dominated by HLA-C-restricted CMV-specific TCR beta clonotypes. Using cumulative public TCR beta family frequency, the authors identified those who carried CMV together with the relevant HLA.

This clonotype was seen a handful of times. What it recognizes is unknown. MiXCR, applied by TCRdb to the reads, yields one record per CDR3 protein. The table has fewer than 700,000 distinct CDR3 sequences, 20% to 30% seen once; the top ten hold 8%. The CDR3 covers 18 residues. V gave up 4 bases and J gave up 6 bases; unmatched junction bases: 21. Specimen: CD8+ T cells from PBMCs. The receptor was isolated from a human donor in good health (CMV status not recorded). Some clones in this sample may be carry-over from other donors' samples. The chain employs TRBV23-1 and TRBJ2-7; 7 bases agree with TRBD2. TRBV23-1 is an open reading frame whose function is uncertain. For the CDR3, the DNA is TGCGCCAGCAGTCTCCAGAGTCCAGCGGGGAAAATCCTACCCGAGCAGTACGTC. This sequence encodes CASSLQSPAGKILPEQYV.